The entry below gives a single T cell receptor beta chain sequence along with its context. The antigen remains undetermined. The data are from a study of cytomegalovirus exposure and HLA in healthy donors. PCR primers comprised 60 Vbeta and 13 Jbeta primers. The table came from immunoSEQ multiplex PCR; TCRdb's copy has only in-frame clones and leaves some out. The data contain 100,000 or so clones, roughly three quarters of them singletons. Trimming took 1 base from V and 3 from J, leaving 7 bases between them. Germline assignment: CDR1 KGHSH and CDR2 LQKENI. There are 13 residues in the CDR3. Donors were ostensibly healthy at sampling, although undocumented immune exposures were probable. Notes on the study in general: Listed as cytomegalovirus-associated were around 160 TCR beta chains. The only immune exposure information that was available was CMV serostatus. TCR beta V segments were, for the most part, productive about 87% or about 30% of the time in an earlier analysis.

V usage is TRBV18 and J usage is TRBJ2-7; D perhaps matches TRBD1 (5 bases). Sequenced sample: PBMCs. The sequence came from a woman between 45 and 65 years old in good health and CMV-seropositive. As DNA, the CDR3 is TGTGCCAGCTCACCACAGGGGCTCTACGAGCAGTACTTC. This sequence encodes CASSPQGLYEQYF.